What follows are 5 T cell receptor beta chains derived from one specimen sequenced in a study of identical twins. One entry per CDR3 protein, called by TCRdb with MiXCR from the 5' RACE reads. The profile shows hundreds of thousands of distinct CDR3 sequences, more than 9% of them singletons. The same specimen was also included in a second study, on yellow fever vaccine responses in identical twins.

Input material: PBMCs. These receptors all stem from a woman under 30 in good health.

This clonotype was detected only a few times. The CDR3, as DNA: TGTGCCAGCAGTTGGGCCGGTAATGAGCAGTTCTTC. Amino acids: CASSWAGNEQFF. The rearrangement links TRBV28 to TRBJ2-1; D is unclear. The CDR3 runs to 12 residues. Between the trimmed V and J ends, which lost 4 bases and 7 bases, there was a span of 8 bases. Germline CDR1 is MDHEN and CDR2 is SYDVKM.

V is TRBV5-1 and J is TRBJ1-2; TRBD1 aligns across 7 bases. CDR3 length: 14 amino acids. Germline CDR1 SGHRS, CDR2 YFSETQ. V dropped 4 bases and J dropped 3; count of bases not matched to a gene: 6. The CDR3 DNA sequence: TGCGCCAGCAGCGTGGACAGGTCTTACTATGGCTACACCTTC. This translates into CASSVDRSYYGYTF.

The rearrangement joins TRBV12-3 or TRBV12-4 to TRBJ1-5; the match to TRBD1 covers 11 bases. After removal of 4 bases from V and 3 bases from J, the junction contained 5 bases not matched to a gene. There are 16 residues in the CDR3. CDR3 region: CASSWGDRGSNQPQHF. In DNA form, the CDR3 reads TGTGCCAGCAGTTGGGGGGACAGGGGGTCCAATCAGCCCCAGCATTTT.

This clonotype has a handful of counts. V and J are TRBV12-3 or TRBV12-4 and TRBJ2-1; D is uncertain. The CDR3 length is 12 residues. V gave up 2 bases and J gave up 9 bases, with 8 bases separating them. This chain's CDR3 is CASSLPRSEQFF. CDR3 nucleotides: TGTGCCAGCAGTTTACCGAGAAGTGAGCAGTTCTTC.

This clonotype showed up just a few times. An end of the junction differs from the germline gene, which may be a read error. The chain carries TRBV25-1 and TRBJ2-5; D gene uncertain. The germline V gene has CDR1 MGHDK and CDR2 SYGVNS. This CDR3 is built from 12 residues. CDR3: CASSEAQGTQYF. In DNA form, the CDR3 reads TGTGCCAGCAGTGAGGCCCAAGGGACCCAGTACTTC.